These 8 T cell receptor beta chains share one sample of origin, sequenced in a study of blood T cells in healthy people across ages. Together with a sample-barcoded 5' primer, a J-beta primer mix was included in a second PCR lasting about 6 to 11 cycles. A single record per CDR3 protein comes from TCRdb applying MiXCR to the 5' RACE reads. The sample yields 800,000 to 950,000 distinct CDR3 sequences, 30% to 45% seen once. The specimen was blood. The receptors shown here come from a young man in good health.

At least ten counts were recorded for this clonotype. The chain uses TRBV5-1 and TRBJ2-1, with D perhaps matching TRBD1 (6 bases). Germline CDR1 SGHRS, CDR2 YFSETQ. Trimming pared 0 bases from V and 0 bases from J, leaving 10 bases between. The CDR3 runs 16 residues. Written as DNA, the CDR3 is TGCGCCAGCAGCTTGGTCACAGGGAGCTCCTACAATGAGCAGTTCTTC. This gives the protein CASSLVTGSSYNEQFF.

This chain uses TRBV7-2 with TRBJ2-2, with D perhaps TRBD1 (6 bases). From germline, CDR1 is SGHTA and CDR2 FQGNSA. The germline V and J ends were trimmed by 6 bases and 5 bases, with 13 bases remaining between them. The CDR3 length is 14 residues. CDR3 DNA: TGTGCCAGCAGGAATCAGGGGTCAACCGGGGAGCTGTTTTTT. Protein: CASRNQGSTGELFF.

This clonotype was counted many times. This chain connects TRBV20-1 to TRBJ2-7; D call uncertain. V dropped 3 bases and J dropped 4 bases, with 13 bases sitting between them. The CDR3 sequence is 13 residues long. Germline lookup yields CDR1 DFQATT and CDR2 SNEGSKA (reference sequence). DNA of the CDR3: TGCAGTGCTAGGCCCGTGGGTCTTTACGAGCAGTACTTC. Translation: CSARPVGLYEQYF.

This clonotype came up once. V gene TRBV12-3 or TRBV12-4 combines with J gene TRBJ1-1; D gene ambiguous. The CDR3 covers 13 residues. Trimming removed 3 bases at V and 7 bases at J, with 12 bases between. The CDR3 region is CASSFTAALEAFF. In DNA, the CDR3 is TGTGCCAGCAGTTTTACAGCAGCCCTTGAAGCTTTCTTT.

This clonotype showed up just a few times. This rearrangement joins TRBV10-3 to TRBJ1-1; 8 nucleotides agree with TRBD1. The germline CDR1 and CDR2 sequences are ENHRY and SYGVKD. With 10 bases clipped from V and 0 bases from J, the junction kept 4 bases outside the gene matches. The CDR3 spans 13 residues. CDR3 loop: CATWTGMNTEAFF. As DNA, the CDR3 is TGTGCCACCTGGACAGGGATGAACACTGAAGCTTTCTTT.

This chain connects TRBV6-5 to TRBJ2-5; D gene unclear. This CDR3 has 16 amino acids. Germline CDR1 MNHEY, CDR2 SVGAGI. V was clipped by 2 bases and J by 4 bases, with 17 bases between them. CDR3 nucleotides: TGTGCCAGCAGTTACCCCGGGTTACGGATAGTAGAGACCCAGTACTTC. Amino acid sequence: CASSYPGLRIVETQYF.

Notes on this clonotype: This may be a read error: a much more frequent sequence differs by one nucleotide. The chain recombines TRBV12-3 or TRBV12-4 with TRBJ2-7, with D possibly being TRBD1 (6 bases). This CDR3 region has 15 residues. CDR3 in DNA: TGTGCCTGCAGTTTAAAAGGACAGCAGACCTTGGCGCAGTACTTC. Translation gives CACSLKGQQTLAQYF.

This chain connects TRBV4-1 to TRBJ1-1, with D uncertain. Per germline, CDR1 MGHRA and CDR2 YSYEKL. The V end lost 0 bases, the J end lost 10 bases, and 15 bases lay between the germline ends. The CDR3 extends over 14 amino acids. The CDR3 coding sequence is TGCGCCAGCAGCCAAGAAGAGGCCGAGCGGGTAGCTTTCTTT. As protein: CASSQEEAERVAFF.